A single T cell receptor beta chain is shown here with its context. The V end lost 6 bases, the J end lost 0 bases, and 12 bases lay between the germline ends. CDR3 length equals 15 residues. Germline V gene lookup returns CDR1 SNHLY and CDR2 FYNNEI. Per the study methods: For nucleated cells, counts were estimated from reference gene primer amplification. Sequenced by immunoSEQ multiplex PCR; TCRdb stores in-frame clones only, minus some. V, J and clone size derive from that table, while D and trimming were established from the DNA sequence. The top ten clones hold roughly 35% of a sample with 120,000 or so clones, about 80% of them seen once. The record originates from a study of blood T cell repertoires in COVID-19.

Sequences were obtained from peripheral blood. The V gene is TRBV2, the J gene TRBJ1-5, with D perhaps matching TRBD1 (6 bases). This sequence originates from a man between 35 and 55 years old with active or convalescent COVID-19. As DNA, the CDR3 is TGTGCCAGCAGAGGGGGGGGTAATAGCAATCAGCCCCAGCATTTT. It specifies CASRGGGNSNQPQHF.